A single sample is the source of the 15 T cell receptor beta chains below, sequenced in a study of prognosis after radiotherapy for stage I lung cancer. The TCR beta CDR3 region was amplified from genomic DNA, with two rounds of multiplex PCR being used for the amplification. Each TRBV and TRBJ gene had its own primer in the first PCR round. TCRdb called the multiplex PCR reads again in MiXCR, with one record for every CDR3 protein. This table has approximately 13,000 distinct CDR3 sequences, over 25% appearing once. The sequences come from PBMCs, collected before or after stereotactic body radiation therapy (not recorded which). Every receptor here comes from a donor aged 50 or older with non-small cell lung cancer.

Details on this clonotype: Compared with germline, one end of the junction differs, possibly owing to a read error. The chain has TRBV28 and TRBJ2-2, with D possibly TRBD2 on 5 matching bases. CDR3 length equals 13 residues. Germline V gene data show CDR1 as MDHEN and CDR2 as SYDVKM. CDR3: CASLNLNTRDLFF. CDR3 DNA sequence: TGTGCCAGCCTAAATCTGAACACCCGGGATCTGTTTTTT.

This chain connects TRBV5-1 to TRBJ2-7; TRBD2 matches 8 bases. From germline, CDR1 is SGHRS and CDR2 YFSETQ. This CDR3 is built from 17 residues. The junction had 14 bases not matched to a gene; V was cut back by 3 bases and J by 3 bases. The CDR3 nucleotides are TGCGCCAGCAGCTCCTGTCGCTGTAGCGGGATTAACTACGAGCAGTACTTC. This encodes CASSSCRCSGINYEQYF. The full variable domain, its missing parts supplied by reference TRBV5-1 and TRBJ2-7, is KAGVTQTPRYLIKTRGQQVTLSCSPISGHRSVSWYQQTPGQGLQFLFEYFSETQRNKGNFPGRFSGRQFSNSRSEMNVSTLELGDSALYLCASSSCRCSGINYEQYFGPGTRLTVT.

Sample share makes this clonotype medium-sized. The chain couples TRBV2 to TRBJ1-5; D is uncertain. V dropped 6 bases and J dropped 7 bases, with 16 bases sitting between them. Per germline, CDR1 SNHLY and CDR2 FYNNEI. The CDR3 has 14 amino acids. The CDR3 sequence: CASRFPGGGQPQHF. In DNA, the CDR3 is TGTGCCAGCAGGTTCCCCGGAGGCGGACAGCCCCAGCATTTT.

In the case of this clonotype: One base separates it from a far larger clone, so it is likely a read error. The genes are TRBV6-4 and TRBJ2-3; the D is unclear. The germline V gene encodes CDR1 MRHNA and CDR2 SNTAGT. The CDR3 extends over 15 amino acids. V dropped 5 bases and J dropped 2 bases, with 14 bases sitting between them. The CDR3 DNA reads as TGTGCCAGCAGTTACGCTGTCCTAGACACAGATACGCAGTATTTT. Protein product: CASSYAVLDTDTQYF.

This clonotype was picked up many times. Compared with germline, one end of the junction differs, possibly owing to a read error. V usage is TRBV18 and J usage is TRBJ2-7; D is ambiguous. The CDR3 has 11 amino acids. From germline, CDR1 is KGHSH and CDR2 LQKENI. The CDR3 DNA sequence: TGCGCCAGCAGCCGAGACTACGAGCAGTACTTC. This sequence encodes CASSRDYEQYF.

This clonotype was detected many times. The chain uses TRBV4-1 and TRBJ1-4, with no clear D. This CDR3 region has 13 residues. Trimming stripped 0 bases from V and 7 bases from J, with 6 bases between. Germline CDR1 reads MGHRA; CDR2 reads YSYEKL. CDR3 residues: CASSQEGIEKLFF. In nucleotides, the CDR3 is TGCGCCAGCAGCCAAGAAGGGATTGAAAAACTGTTTTTT.

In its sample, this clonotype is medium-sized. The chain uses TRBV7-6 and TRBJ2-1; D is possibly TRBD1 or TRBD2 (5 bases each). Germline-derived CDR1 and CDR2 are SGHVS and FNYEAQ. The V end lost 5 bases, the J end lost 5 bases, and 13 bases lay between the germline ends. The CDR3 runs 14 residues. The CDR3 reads CASSRHQGDNEQFF. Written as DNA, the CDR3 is TGTGCCAGCAGCCGACACCAGGGAGACAATGAGCAGTTCTTC.

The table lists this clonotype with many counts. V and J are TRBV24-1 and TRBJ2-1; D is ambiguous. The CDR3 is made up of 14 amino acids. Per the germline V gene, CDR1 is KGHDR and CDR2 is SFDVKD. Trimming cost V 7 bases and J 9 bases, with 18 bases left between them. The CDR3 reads CATSRMGGRGEQFF. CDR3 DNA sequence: TGTGCCACCAGCCGAATGGGTGGAAGAGGTGAGCAGTTCTTC.

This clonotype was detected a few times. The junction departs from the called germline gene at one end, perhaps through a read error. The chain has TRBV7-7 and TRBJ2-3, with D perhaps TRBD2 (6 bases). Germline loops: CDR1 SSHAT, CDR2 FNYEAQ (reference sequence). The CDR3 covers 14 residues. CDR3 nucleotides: TGTGCTAGCAGCTTGAGCGGGCTGGGAGATACGCAGTATTTT. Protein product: CASSLSGLGDTQYF.

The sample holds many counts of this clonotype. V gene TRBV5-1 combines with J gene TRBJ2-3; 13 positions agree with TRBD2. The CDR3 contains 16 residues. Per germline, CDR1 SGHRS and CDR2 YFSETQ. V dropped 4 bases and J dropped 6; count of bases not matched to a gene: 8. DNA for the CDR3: TGCGCCAGCAGCCCGGGACTAGCGGGATTGTGGGATACGCAGTATTTT. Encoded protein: CASSPGLAGLWDTQYF.

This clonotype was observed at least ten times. CDR3 DNA: TGTGCCAGCAGCGTACTAGCGGGAGGGCGCACAGATACGCAGTATTTT. Translating gives CASSVLAGGRTDTQYF. This sequence joins TRBV9 and TRBJ2-3, with 12 bases matching TRBD2. V lost 1 base, J lost 1 base, and 1 base stayed unmatched. Germline-derived CDR1 and CDR2 are SGDLS and YYNGEE. This CDR3 is 16 amino acids long.

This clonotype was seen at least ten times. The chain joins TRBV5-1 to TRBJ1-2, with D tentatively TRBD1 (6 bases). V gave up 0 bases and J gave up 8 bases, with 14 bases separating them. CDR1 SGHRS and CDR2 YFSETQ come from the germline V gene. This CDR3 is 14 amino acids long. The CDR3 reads CASSLEQGGDGYTF. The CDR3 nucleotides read TGCGCCAGCAGCTTGGAACAGGGTGGTGACGGCTACACCTTC.

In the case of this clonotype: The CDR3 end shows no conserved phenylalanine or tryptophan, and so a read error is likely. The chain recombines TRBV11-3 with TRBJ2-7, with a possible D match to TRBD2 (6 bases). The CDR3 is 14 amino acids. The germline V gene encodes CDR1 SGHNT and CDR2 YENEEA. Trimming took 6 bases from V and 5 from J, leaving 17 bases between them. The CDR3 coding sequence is TGTGCCAGCAGGGCCGGAGGGCCGTACGACGAGCAGTACTAC. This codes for CASRAGGPYDEQYY.

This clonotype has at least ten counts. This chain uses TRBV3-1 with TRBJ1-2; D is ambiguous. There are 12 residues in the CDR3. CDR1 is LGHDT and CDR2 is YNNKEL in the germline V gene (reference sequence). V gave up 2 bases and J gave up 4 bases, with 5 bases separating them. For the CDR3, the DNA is TGTGCCAGCAGCCAATCCCGCTATGGCTACACCTTC. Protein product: CASSQSRYGYTF.

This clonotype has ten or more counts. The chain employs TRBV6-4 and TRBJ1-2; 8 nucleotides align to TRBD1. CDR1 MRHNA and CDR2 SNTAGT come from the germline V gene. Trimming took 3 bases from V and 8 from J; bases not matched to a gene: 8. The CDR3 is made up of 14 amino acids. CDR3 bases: TGTGCCAGCAGTGAGACCTTGACAGGGGTCGGCTACACCTTC. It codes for CASSETLTGVGYTF.